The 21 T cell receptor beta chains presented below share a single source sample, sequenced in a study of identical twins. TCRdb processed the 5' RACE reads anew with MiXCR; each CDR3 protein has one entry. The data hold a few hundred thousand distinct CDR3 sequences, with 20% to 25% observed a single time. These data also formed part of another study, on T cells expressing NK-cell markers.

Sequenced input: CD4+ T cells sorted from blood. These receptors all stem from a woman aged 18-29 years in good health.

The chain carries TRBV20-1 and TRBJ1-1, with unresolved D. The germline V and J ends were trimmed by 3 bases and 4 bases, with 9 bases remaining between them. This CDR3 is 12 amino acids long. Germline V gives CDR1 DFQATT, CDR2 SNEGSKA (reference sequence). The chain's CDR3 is CSASGRSTEAFF. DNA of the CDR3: TGCAGTGCTAGCGGGAGAAGCACTGAAGCTTTCTTT.

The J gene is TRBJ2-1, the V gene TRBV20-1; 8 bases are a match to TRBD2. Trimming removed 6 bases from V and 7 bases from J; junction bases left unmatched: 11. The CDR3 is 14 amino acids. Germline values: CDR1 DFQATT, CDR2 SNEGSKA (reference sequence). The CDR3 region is CSADIPGRGNEQFF. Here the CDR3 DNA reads TGCAGTGCCGACATTCCCGGGAGGGGGAATGAGCAGTTCTTC.

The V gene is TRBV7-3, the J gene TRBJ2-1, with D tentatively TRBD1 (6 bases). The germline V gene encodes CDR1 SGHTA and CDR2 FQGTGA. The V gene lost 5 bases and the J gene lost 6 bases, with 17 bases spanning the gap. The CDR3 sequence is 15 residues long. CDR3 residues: CASSPNAGAPNEQFF. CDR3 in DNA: TGTGCCAGCAGCCCCAATGCAGGGGCCCCCAATGAGCAGTTCTTC.

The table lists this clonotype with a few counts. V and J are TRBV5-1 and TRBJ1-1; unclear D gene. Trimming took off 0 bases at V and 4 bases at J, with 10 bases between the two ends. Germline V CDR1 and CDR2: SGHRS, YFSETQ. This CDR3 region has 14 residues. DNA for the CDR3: TGCGCCAGCAGCTTGGGGGAGATGGGCACTGAAGCTTTCTTT. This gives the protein CASSLGEMGTEAFF.

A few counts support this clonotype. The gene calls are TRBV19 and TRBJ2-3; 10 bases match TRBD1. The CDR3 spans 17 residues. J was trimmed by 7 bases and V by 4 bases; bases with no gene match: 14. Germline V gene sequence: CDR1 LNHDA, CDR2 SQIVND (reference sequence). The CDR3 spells CASSKISGRDRGYTQYF. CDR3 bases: TGTGCCAGTAGTAAAATCTCGGGTCGGGACAGGGGATATACGCAGTATTTT. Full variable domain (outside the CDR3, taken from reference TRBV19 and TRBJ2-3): DGGITQSPKYLFRKEGQNVTLSCEQNLNHDAMYWYRQDPGQGLRLIYYSQIVNDFQKGDIAEGYSVSREKKESFPLTVTSAQKNPTAFYLCASSKISGRDRGYTQYFGPGTRLTVL.

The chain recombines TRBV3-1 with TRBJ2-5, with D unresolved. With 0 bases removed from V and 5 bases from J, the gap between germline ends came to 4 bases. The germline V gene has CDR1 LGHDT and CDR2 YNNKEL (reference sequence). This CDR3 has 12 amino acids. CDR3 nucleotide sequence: TGTGCCAGCAGCCAAGATCTGGAGACCCAGTACTTC. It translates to CASSQDLETQYF.

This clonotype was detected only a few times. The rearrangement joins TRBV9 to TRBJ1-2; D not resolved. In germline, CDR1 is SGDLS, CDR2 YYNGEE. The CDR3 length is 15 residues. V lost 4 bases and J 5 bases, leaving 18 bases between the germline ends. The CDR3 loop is CASSPDEGSRYGYTF. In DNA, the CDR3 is TGTGCCAGCAGCCCTGACGAGGGTTCGAGATATGGCTACACCTTC.

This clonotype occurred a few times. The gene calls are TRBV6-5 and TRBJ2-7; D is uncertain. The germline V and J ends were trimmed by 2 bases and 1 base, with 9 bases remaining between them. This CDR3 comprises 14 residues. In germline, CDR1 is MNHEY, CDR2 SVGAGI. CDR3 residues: CASSYGSGSYEQYF. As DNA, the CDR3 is TGTGCCAGCAGTTACGGTTCCGGTTCCTACGAGCAGTACTTC.

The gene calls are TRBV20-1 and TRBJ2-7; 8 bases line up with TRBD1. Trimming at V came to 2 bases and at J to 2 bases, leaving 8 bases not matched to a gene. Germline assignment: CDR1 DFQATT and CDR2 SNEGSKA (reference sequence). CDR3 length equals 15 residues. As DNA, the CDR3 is TGCAGTGCTAGACGCGCCGGGACAGGTACCTACGAGCAGTACTTC. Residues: CSARRAGTGTYEQYF.

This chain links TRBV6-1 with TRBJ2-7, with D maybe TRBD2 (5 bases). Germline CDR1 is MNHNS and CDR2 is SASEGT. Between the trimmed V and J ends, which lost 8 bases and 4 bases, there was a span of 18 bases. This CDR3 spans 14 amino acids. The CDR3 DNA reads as TGTGCCAGCGCCTTTGTCGGGATTGGGTACGAGCAGTACTTC. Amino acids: CASAFVGIGYEQYF.

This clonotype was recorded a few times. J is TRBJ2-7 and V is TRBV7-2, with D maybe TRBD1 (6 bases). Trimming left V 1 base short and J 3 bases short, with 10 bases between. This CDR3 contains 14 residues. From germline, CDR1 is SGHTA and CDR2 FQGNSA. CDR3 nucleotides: TGTGCCAGCAGCTTAGACGGCAGGGGCTACGAGCAGTACTTC. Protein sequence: CASSLDGRGYEQYF.

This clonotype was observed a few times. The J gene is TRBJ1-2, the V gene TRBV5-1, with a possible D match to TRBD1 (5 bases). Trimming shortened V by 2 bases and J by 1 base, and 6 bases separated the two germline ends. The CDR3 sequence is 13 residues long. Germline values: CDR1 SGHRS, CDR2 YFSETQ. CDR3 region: CASSLQVNYGYTF. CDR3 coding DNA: TGCGCCAGCAGCTTACAGGTTAACTATGGCTACACCTTC.

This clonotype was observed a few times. The CDR3 protein is CASSPDRPLAGYTF. The CDR3 nucleotides read TGTGCCAGCAGTCCCGACAGGCCCCTAGCTGGCTACACCTTC. The chain has TRBV5-4 and TRBJ1-2, with D possibly TRBD1 on 6 matching bases. V was trimmed by 5 bases and J by 7 bases, leaving 18 bases between them. Germline V lookup: CDR1 SGHNT, CDR2 YYREEE (reference sequence). CDR3 length: 14 residues.

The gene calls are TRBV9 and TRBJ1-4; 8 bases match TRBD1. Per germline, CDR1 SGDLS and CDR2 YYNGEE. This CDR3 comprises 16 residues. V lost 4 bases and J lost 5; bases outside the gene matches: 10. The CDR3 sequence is CASSWGQAEMNEKLFF. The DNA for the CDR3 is TGTGCCAGCAGCTGGGGACAGGCCGAGATGAATGAAAAACTGTTTTTT.

CDR3 nucleotide sequence: TGCAGTGCTAGAGAGCAGGGAAACATTCAGTACTTC. Its protein is CSAREQGNIQYF. The gene calls are TRBV20-1 and TRBJ2-4; D may be TRBD1 (5 bases). This CDR3 contains 12 residues. Between the trimmed V and J ends, which lost 0 bases and 6 bases, there was a span of 6 bases. Germline-derived CDR1 and CDR2 are DFQATT and SNEGSKA (reference sequence).

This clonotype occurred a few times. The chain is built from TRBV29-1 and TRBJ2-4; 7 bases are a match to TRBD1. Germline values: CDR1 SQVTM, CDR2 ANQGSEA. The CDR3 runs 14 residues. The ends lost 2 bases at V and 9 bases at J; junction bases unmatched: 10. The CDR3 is CSVETLTGKSIQYF. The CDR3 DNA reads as TGCAGCGTTGAAACCCTGACAGGGAAATCCATTCAGTACTTC.

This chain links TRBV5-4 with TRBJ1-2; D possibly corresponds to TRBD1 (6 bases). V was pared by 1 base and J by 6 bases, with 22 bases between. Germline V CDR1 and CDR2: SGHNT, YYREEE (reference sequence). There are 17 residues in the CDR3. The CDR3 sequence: CASSLPRKVRGADGYTF. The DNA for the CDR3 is TGTGCCAGCAGCTTGCCAAGGAAGGTTCGGGGGGCTGATGGCTACACCTTC. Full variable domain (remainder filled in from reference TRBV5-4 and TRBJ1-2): ETGVTQSPTHLIKTRGQQVTLRCSSQSGHNTVSWYQQALGQGPQFIFQYYREEENGRGNFPPRFSGLQFPNYSSELNVNALELDDSALYLCASSLPRKVRGADGYTFGSGTRLTVV.

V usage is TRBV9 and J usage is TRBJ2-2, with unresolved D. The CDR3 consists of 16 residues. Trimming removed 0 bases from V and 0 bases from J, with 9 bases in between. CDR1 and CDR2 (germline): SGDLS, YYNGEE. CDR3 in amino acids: CASSVGHSSNTGELFF. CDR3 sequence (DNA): TGTGCCAGCAGCGTAGGGCACAGTTCGAACACCGGGGAGCTGTTTTTT. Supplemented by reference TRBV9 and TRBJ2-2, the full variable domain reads DSGVTQTPKHLITATGQRVTLRCSPRSGDLSVYWYQQSLDQGLQFLIQYYNGEERAKGNILERFSAQQFPDLHSELNLSSLELGDSALYFCASSVGHSSNTGELFFGEGSRLTVL.

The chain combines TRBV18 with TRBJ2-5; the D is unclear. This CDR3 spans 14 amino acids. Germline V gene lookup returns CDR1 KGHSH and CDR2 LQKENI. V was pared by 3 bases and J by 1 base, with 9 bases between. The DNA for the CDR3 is TGTGCCAGCTCACCGAGATTTCTCCAAGAGACCCAGTACTTC. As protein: CASSPRFLQETQYF.

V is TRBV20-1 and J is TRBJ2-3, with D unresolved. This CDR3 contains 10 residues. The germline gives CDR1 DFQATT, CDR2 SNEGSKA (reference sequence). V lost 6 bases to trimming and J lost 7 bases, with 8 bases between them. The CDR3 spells CSALINTQYF. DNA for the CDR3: TGCAGTGCCTTGATTAATACGCAGTATTTT.

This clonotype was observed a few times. The CDR3 here is CATSSWTGGSMTQHF. CDR3 DNA: TGTGCCACCAGCAGTTGGACAGGGGGATCCATGACCCAGCATTTT. The chain couples TRBV15 to TRBJ1-5; 10 bases match TRBD1. Germline lookup yields CDR1 LNHNV and CDR2 YYDKDF (reference sequence). CDR3 size: 15 residues. V lost 3 bases to trimming and J lost 11 bases; unmatched junction nucleotides: 10.